Shown below are 31 T cell receptor beta chains from a single sample sequenced in a study of siplizumab effects on memory and regulatory T cells. Here immunoSEQ multiplex PCR was the method, and the copy in TCRdb shows in-frame clones only, minus some. The repertoire has under 150,000 clones, around 94% of them found once; the top ten carry roughly 1.8%. Source material: non-Treg CD4+ T cells sorted from blood. The origin of the receptors is a human donor in good health.

The chain is built from TRBV11-2 and TRBJ2-7; 7 nucleotides line up with TRBD1. The germline V gene has CDR1 SGHAT and CDR2 FQNNGV. J lost 0 bases, V lost 5 bases, and 1 base had no gene match. The CDR3 length is 13 residues. DNA for the CDR3: TGTGCCAGCAGCCCAGGGGGCTCCTACGAGCAGTACTTC. Protein: CASSPGGSYEQYF.

CDR3 protein: CASSLDPKVPEQFF. The CDR3 DNA is TGTGCCAGCAGCTTAGATCCGAAAGTCCCTGAGCAGTTCTTC. The chain links TRBV11-3 to TRBJ2-1, with unresolved D. The V gene's germline CDR1 is SGHNT and CDR2 YENEEA. Trimming removed 0 bases from V and 9 bases from J, with 12 bases in between. The CDR3 loop spans 14 amino acids.

The chain carries TRBV29-1 and TRBJ1-2; 8 bases align to TRBD1. The CDR3 has 12 amino acids. Germline-derived CDR1 and CDR2 are SQVTM and ANQGSEA. The V segment lost 2 bases and the J segment 8 bases; nucleotides outside the gene matches: 4. The CDR3 sequence is CSVERTGTGYTF. CDR3 sequence (DNA): TGCAGCGTTGAAAGGACAGGGACCGGCTACACCTTC.

The chain recombines TRBV14 with TRBJ1-2; D ambiguous. Deletions cut 4 bases from V and 0 bases from J, with 12 bases between. CDR1 is SGHDN, CDR2 FVKESK, per germline. CDR3 length: 15 residues. CDR3 DNA: TGTGCCAGCAGCCCCGCACAGACCCCTAACTATGGCTACACCTTC. It is translated as CASSPAQTPNYGYTF.

This chain joins TRBV5-1 and TRBJ2-5; unclear D gene. CDR3 length: 15 amino acids. CDR1 is SGHRS, CDR2 YFSETQ, per germline. V was pared by 4 bases and J by 8 bases, with 21 bases between. DNA of the CDR3: TGCGCCAGCAGCCCCCTTTTGGGCGTGGATGGAACCCAGTACTTC. Translated, it gives CASSPLLGVDGTQYF.

This chain uses TRBV19 with TRBJ2-5, with unresolved D. This CDR3 region has 11 residues. V was cut by 6 bases and J by 2 bases, with 4 bases left in between. Germline V CDR1 and CDR2: LNHDA, SQIVND (reference sequence). CDR3 DNA sequence: TGTGCCAGTAGGGGACAAGAGACCCAGTACTTC. It translates to CASRGQETQYF.

This clone has just one count. J is TRBJ2-5 and V is TRBV10-3; 11 bases map to TRBD1. Germline V gene sequence: CDR1 ENHRY, CDR2 SYGVKD. The ends lost 7 bases at V and 5 bases at J; junction bases unmatched: 9. The CDR3 sequence is 15 residues long. DNA of the CDR3: TGTGCCATCAACCCGGGACAGGGGGTTCCGGAGACCCAGTACTTC. Amino acids: CAINPGQGVPETQYF.

The chain uses TRBV21-1 and TRBJ2-1. TRBV21-1 is listed as a pseudogene. This CDR3 spans 12 amino acids. CDR3 sequence reads: CASSKRSNEQFF. DNA of the CDR3: TGTGCCAGCAGCAAAAGAAGTAATGAGCAGTTCTTC.

V gene TRBV7-9 combines with J gene TRBJ2-6, with 10 bases lining up with TRBD1. This CDR3 is 17 amino acids long. J was trimmed by 1 base and V by 5 bases; bases with no gene match: 5. Per germline, CDR1 SEHNR and CDR2 FQNEAQ (reference sequence). The CDR3: CASSLGQGESGANVLTF. In DNA, the CDR3 is TGTGCCAGCAGCCTTGGACAGGGGGAGTCTGGGGCCAACGTCCTGACTTTC. The full variable domain, with the rest looked up from reference TRBV7-9 and TRBJ2-6, is DTGVSQNPRHKITKRGQNVTFRCDPISEHNRLYWYRQTLGQGPEFLTYFQNEAQLEKSRLLSDRFSAERPKGSFSTLEIQRTEQGDSAMYLCASSLGQGESGANVLTFGAGSRLTVL.

The chain combines TRBV5-1 with TRBJ2-2; D is unresolved. The CDR3 consists of 16 residues. The germline CDR1 and CDR2 sequences are SGHRS and YFSETQ. With 7 bases removed from V and 4 bases from J, the gap between germline ends came to 20 bases. The CDR3 DNA reads as TGCGCCAGCGGCCGCGACCCCGTACCAGGCACCGGGGAGCTGTTTTTT. Translated, it gives CASGRDPVPGTGELFF.

This clone has just one count. The chain uses TRBV6-6 and TRBJ2-1; TRBD2 matches at 10 bases. The V gene end was trimmed by 7 bases and the J gene end by 5 bases; junction bases not matched to a gene: 5. The CDR3 sequence is 14 residues long. CDR1 MNHNY and CDR2 SVGAGI come from the germline V gene (reference sequence). CDR3 in amino acids: CASTPSGRNNEQFF. DNA for the CDR3: TGTGCCAGCACCCCTAGCGGGAGAAACAATGAGCAGTTCTTC.

The chain carries TRBV19 and TRBJ1-2, with a possible D match to TRBD1 (6 bases). V dropped 3 bases and J dropped 1 base, with 18 bases sitting between them. This CDR3 has 17 residues. The germline CDR1 and CDR2 sequences are LNHDA and SQIVND (reference sequence). CDR3 region: CASSISSGQRFNYGYTF. CDR3 nucleotide sequence: TGTGCCAGTAGTATTTCTTCCGGACAGCGCTTTAACTATGGCTACACCTTC.

The V call is TRBV30, the J call TRBJ1-1; TRBD1 aligns across 7 bases. J gave up 1 base and V 2 bases, and 4 bases lay outside the gene matches. Germline CDR1 GTSNPN, CDR2 SVGIG (reference sequence). This CDR3 has 14 residues. CDR3 in DNA: TGTGCCTGGAGTTTCGGGACAGCGAACACTGAAGCTTTCTTT. It translates to CAWSFGTANTEAFF.

This chain joins TRBV5-5 and TRBJ2-1; D uncertain. V lost 0 bases, J lost 4 bases, and 8 bases lay in between. The germline V gene encodes CDR1 SGHKS and CDR2 YYEKEE (reference sequence). The CDR3 consists of 14 residues. This CDR3 reads CASSLEDGYNEQFF. The CDR3 DNA reads TGTGCCAGCAGCTTGGAAGACGGTTACAATGAGCAGTTCTTC.

The CDR3 loop is CASSLTSGPYEQYF. In nucleotides, the CDR3 is TGTGCCAGCAGCTTGACTAGCGGCCCCTACGAGCAGTACTTC. J is TRBJ2-7 and V is TRBV5-4; 8 bases map to TRBD2. Germline V CDR1 and CDR2: SGHNT, YYREEE (reference sequence). The CDR3 contains 14 residues. V was pared by 1 base and J by 2 bases, with 2 bases of the junction left unmatched.

The chain couples TRBV12-5 to TRBJ2-5; weak D call: TRBD2 (7 bases). Germline V gives CDR1 LGHNT, CDR2 FRNRAP. The CDR3 is 15 amino acids. With 6 bases removed from V and 5 bases from J, the gap between germline ends came to 19 bases. The CDR3 DNA reads as TGTGCTAGTGGGCATGGACTAGGGGGGATCGAGACCCAGTACTTC. Protein sequence: CASGHGLGGIETQYF. Filled out from reference TRBV12-5 and TRBJ2-5, the complete variable domain reads DARVTQTPRHKVTEMGQEVTMRCQPILGHNTVFWYRQTMMQGLELLAYFRNRAPLDDSGMPKDRFSAEMPDATLATLKIQPSEPRDSAVYFCASGHGLGGIETQYFGPGTRLLVL.

V is TRBV4-1 and J is TRBJ2-1, with 10 bases fitting TRBD2. The CDR3 covers 15 residues. Germline V gene sequence: CDR1 MGHRA, CDR2 YSYEKL. J was trimmed by 8 bases and V by 1 base; bases with no gene match: 5. The CDR3 loop is CASSQGLAGADEQFF. CDR3 in DNA: TGCGCCAGCAGCCAAGGGCTAGCGGGAGCGGATGAGCAGTTCTTC.

The CDR3 region has the DNA TGCAGCGTTGAAGATTGGGACAGGGGTAGTGCGCAGTACTTC. It yields the protein CSVEDWDRGSAQYF. The V gene is TRBV29-1, the J gene TRBJ2-7, with 10 bases that match TRBD1. Germline assignment: CDR1 SQVTM and CDR2 ANQGSEA. V lost 0 bases to trimming and J lost 9 bases; unmatched junction nucleotides: 8. This CDR3 is built from 14 residues.

This chain links TRBV4-1 with TRBJ2-1; no definite D call. In germline, CDR1 is MGHRA, CDR2 YSYEKL. Trimming removed 2 bases from V and 3 bases from J, with 11 bases in between. CDR3 length: 15 amino acids. The CDR3 DNA is TGCGCCAGCAGCCAACCAAAGACCCTCTACAATGAGCAGTTCTTC. Encoded protein: CASSQPKTLYNEQFF.

This chain links TRBV18 with TRBJ1-1; possibly TRBD1 for D (5 bases). In germline, CDR1 is KGHSH, CDR2 LQKENI. V lost 3 bases to trimming and J lost 0 bases, with 20 bases between them. This CDR3 has 18 amino acids. CDR3 DNA: TGTGCCAGCTCACCCAATTGGGGGAATCAATACATGAACACTGAAGCTTTCTTT. Residues: CASSPNWGNQYMNTEAFF.

This chain links TRBV5-1 with TRBJ2-5; D may correspond to TRBD1 or TRBD2 (5 bases each). In germline, CDR1 is SGHRS, CDR2 YFSETQ. CDR3 size: 14 residues. V was trimmed by 1 base and J by 5 bases, leaving 12 bases between them. The CDR3 DNA is TGCGCCAGCAGCTTGACGGTGGGGGACGAGACCCAGTACTTC. This gives the protein CASSLTVGDETQYF.

This chain connects TRBV6-5 to TRBJ1-3; TRBD1 is a possible D gene (5 bases). V lost 8 bases and J 4 bases, leaving 15 bases between the germline ends. Germline-derived CDR1 and CDR2 are MNHEY and SVGAGI. The CDR3 is 14 amino acids. Here the CDR3 reads CASRPGTLGNTIYF. CDR3 nucleotide sequence: TGTGCCAGCCGACCCGGGACCTTGGGAAACACCATATATTTT.

This clone was observed once. In DNA form, the CDR3 reads TGTGCCAGCAGCTTAGAGGACTATGGCTACACCTTC. Translating gives CASSLEDYGYTF. V is TRBV11-1 and J is TRBJ1-2; D unresolved. From germline, CDR1 is SGHAT and CDR2 FQDESV (reference sequence). V lost 1 base to trimming and J lost 3 bases, with 3 bases between them. The length of the CDR3 is 12 residues.

The chain carries TRBV6-1 and TRBJ2-7, with 8 bases matching TRBD1. V gave up 5 bases and J gave up 7 bases; unmatched junction bases: 7. This CDR3 region has 13 residues. Germline CDR1 reads MNHNS; CDR2 reads SASEGT. The CDR3 protein is CASSLRTGREQYF. The CDR3 nucleotides are TGTGCCAGCAGTCTGCGGACAGGGAGGGAGCAGTACTTC.

The V and J genes are TRBV2 and TRBJ2-5; D could derive from TRBD1 or TRBD2 (5 bases each). Germline V CDR1 and CDR2: SNHLY, FYNNEI. V was trimmed by 7 bases and J by 9 bases, leaving 24 bases between them. The CDR3 contains 15 residues. The DNA for the CDR3 is TGTGCCAGCACCCAAGGGAGTGGACACTTGGGAGCCCAGTACTTC. Protein product: CASTQGSGHLGAQYF.

This chain uses TRBV7-9 with TRBJ1-4, with TRBD1 identical over 7 bases. V was pared by 6 bases and J by 8 bases, with 12 bases of the junction left unmatched. The germline gives CDR1 SEHNR, CDR2 FQNEAQ (reference sequence). The CDR3 covers 15 residues. The CDR3 sequence: CASRSEGLQGEKLFF. The CDR3 DNA reads as TGTGCCAGCAGATCCGAGGGGTTACAGGGGGAAAAACTGTTTTTT.

This chain uses TRBV12-2 with TRBJ2-5. TRBV12-2 corresponds to a pseudogene. The CDR3 sequence is 15 residues long. CDR3 amino acids: CASRKREEGDETQYF. The CDR3 DNA follows: TGTGCAAGTCGCAAAAGAGAGGAGGGGGACGAGACCCAGTACTTC.

V and J are TRBV11-2 and TRBJ2-2, with TRBD2 matching over 8 bases. V was pared by 1 base and J by 6 bases, with 4 bases of the junction left unmatched. Germline V lookup: CDR1 SGHAT, CDR2 FQNNGV. This CDR3 is 15 amino acids long. CDR3 in DNA: TGTGCCAGCAGCTTAGGGAGAGCGGGGGCCGGGGAGCTGTTTTTT. This encodes CASSLGRAGAGELFF.

The chain employs TRBV10-3 and TRBJ1-2, with 10 nucleotides matching TRBD1. From germline, CDR1 is ENHRY and CDR2 SYGVKD. The CDR3 contains 16 residues. V lost 1 base to trimming and J lost 6 bases; unmatched junction nucleotides: 8. CDR3 protein: CAISEWAPGQGHGYTF. Here the CDR3 DNA reads TGTGCCATCAGTGAGTGGGCACCGGGACAGGGGCATGGCTACACCTTC.

V and J are TRBV7-6 and TRBJ2-1, with TRBD1 identical over 8 bases. The CDR3 contains 16 residues. The J segment lost 9 bases and the V segment lost 5 bases, leaving 15 bases of the junction unmatched. Looked up from germline, CDR1 is SGHVS and CDR2 is FNYEAQ. The CDR3 coding sequence is TGTGCCAGCAGCCCGAGTCGGGACAGGACCTACCGTGAGCAGTTCTTC. It is translated as CASSPSRDRTYREQFF.

A remark on this clone: One end of the junction fails to match germline, which may point to a read error. This rearrangement joins TRBV7-7 to TRBJ2-3; D call uncertain. CDR3 size: 14 residues. Germline V gene data show CDR1 as SSHAT and CDR2 as FNYEAQ (reference sequence). The CDR3 nucleotides are TGTGCTAGCAGCTCCCCCCCGGGCACAGATACGCAGTATTTT. Encoded protein: CASSSPPGTDTQYF. The entire variable domain, with the rest obtained from reference TRBV7-7 and TRBJ2-3, is as follows: GAGVSQSPRYKVTKRGQDVTLRCDPISSHATLYWYQQALGQGPEFLTYFNYEAQPDKSGLPSDRFSAERPEGSISTLTIQRTEQRDSAMYRCASSSPPGTDTQYFGPGTRLTVL.